The clone carrying this T cell receptor (beta chain) is labeled as medium-sized. The data were produced by immunoSEQ multiplex PCR, yet TCRdb's version contains in-frame clones alone and is incomplete. The table shows tens of thousands of clones, with almost 95% occurring only once. CDR3 length: 14 amino acids. Germline CDR1 MRHNA, CDR2 SNTAGT. J gave up 1 base and V 3 bases, and 0 bases lay outside the gene matches. This sample is drawn from a study of T cell changes during pregnancy in multiple sclerosis. The sequences come from peripheral blood, collected after pregnancy. The chain employs TRBV6-4 and TRBJ2-3; TRBD2 aligns across 8 bases. The receptor was isolated from a female donor with multiple sclerosis, enrolled in a pregnancy study. The CDR3 region has the DNA TGTGCCAGCAGTGAAGCGGGGGGCACAGATACGCAGTATTTT. Its translation: CASSEAGGTDTQYF.